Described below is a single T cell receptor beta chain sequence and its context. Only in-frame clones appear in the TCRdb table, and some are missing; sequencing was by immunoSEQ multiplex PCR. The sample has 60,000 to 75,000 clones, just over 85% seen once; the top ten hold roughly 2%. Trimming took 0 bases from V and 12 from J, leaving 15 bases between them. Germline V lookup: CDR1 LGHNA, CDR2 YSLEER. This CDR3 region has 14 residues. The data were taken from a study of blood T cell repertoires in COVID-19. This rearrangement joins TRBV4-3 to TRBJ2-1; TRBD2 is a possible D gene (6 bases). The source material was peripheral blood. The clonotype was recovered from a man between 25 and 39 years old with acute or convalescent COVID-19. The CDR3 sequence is CASSQDYDGSGQFF. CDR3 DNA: TGCGCCAGCAGCCAAGATTATGACGGGAGCGGGCAGTTCTTC.